This T cell receptor (beta chain) originates from a study of beta chain features in type 1 diabetes. J gave up 4 bases and V 0 bases, and 8 bases lay outside the gene matches. Germline lookup yields CDR1 SGHTA and CDR2 FQGNSA. CDR3 size: 16 residues. One heparinised draw of blood, averaging roughly 110 mL, came from each donor. What was sequenced were expressed TCRB transcripts, since all of the isolated RNA had been reverse transcribed. Some clones are missing from TCRdb's copy, which holds only in-frame ones; the method was immunoSEQ multiplex PCR. The sample consists of roughly 700,000 clones, 13% of them appearing once. There are a few counts of this clone. Its target is unknown. Findings of the study overall: Sequencing the cDNA could make cells with high TCR expression show up more than they should. All four CD4+ subsets of Type 1 diabetes patients contained TCRB CDR3s that were moderately but significantly shorter.

The sequence derives from a man younger than 35 with type 1 diabetes. The sequenced sample consisted of naive CD4+ T cells from blood. The genes are TRBV7-2 and TRBJ2-7; TRBD2 matches 8 bases. The CDR3 here is CASSLAHGGGSYEQYF. CDR3 coding DNA: TGTGCCAGCAGCTTAGCCCACGGCGGGGGGTCTTACGAGCAGTACTTC.